This T cell receptor beta chain was profiled in a study of cytomegalovirus exposure and HLA in healthy donors. Researchers ran the PCR with 60 Vbeta and 13 Jbeta primers. Assay: immunoSEQ multiplex PCR; the TCRdb copy retains only in-frame clones and omits some. The sample has around 130,000 clones, more than 80% seen once. Trimming took 6 bases from V and 0 from J, leaving 9 bases between them. This CDR3 comprises 14 residues. Per germline, CDR1 LNHDA and CDR2 SQIVND (reference sequence). Sequencing was carried out using PBMCs. V usage is TRBV19 and J usage is TRBJ1-5; D is unresolved. This receptor was identified in a woman aged 25 to 39 in good health and CMV-seropositive. As DNA, the CDR3 is TGTGCCAGTAGGAGGGTCTATAGCAATCAGCCCCAGCATTTT. It specifies CASRRVYSNQPQHF.